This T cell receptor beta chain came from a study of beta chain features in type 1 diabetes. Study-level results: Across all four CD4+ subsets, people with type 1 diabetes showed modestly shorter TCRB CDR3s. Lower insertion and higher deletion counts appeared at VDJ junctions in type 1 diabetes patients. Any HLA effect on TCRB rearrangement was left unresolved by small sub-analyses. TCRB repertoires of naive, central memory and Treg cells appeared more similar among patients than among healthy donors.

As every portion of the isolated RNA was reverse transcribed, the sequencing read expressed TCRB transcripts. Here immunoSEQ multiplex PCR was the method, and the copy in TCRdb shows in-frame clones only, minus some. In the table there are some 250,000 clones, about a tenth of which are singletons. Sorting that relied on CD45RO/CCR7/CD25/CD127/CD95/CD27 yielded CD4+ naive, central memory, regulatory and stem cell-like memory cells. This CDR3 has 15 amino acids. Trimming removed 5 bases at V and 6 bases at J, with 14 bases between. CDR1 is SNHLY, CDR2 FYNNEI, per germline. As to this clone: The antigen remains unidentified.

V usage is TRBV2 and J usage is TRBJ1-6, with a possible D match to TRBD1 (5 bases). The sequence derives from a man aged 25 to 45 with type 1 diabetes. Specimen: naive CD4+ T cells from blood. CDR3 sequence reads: CASSSGEVGNSPLHF. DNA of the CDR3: TGTGCCAGCAGTTCGGGGGAGGTTGGTAATTCACCCCTCCACTTT.